Listed here are 30 T cell receptor beta chains from one sample, sequenced in a study of T cell repertoires in cytomegalovirus infection. These receptors have no known antigen. TCRdb reprocessed the reads with MiXCR, giving one entry per CDR3 protein. The table includes approximately 500,000 distinct CDR3 sequences, around 35% detected once. Sequenced material: cultured PBMCs, taken from culture after CMV antigen stimulation. These receptors originate from a human donor in good health (CMV status not recorded). Some clones in this sample may be carry-over from other donors' samples.

This clonotype has only a few counts. This chain links TRBV7-8 with TRBJ2-1, with 9 bases matching TRBD2. The ends lost 3 bases at V and 5 bases at J; junction bases unmatched: 5. CDR3 length equals 15 residues. CDR1 is SGHVS, CDR2 FQNEAQ, per germline. CDR3 protein: CASSFGTSRNNEQFF. In nucleotides, the CDR3 is TGTGCCAGCAGCTTTGGGACTAGCCGCAACAATGAGCAGTTCTTC.

The J gene is TRBJ2-1, the V gene TRBV29-1; D is possibly TRBD2 (5 bases). Germline CDR1 and CDR2: SQVTM and ANQGSEA. The length of the CDR3 is 14 residues. Trimming removed 8 bases at V and 9 bases at J, with 23 bases between. The chain's CDR3 is CSHILPTGMGEQFF. CDR3 in DNA: TGCAGCCATATCCTACCTACGGGGATGGGTGAGCAGTTCTTC.

The chain carries TRBV28 and TRBJ1-1; tentatively, D is TRBD1 (5 bases). Looked up from germline, CDR1 is MDHEN and CDR2 is SYDVKM. The CDR3 is 15 residues long. V was pared by 2 bases and J by 0 bases, with 10 bases between. The CDR3 DNA follows: TGTGCCAGCAGTTTAGGGGGACTCTTGAACACTGAAGCTTTCTTT. Protein product: CASSLGGLLNTEAFF.

A few counts support this clonotype. The genes are TRBV6-1 and TRBJ2-1; D ambiguous. Trimming left V 8 bases short and J 5 bases short, with 7 bases between. The V gene's germline CDR1 is MNHNS and CDR2 SASEGT. CDR3 length equals 11 residues. CDR3 amino acids: CASLENNEQFF. CDR3 nucleotide sequence: TGTGCCAGCCTCGAGAACAATGAGCAGTTCTTC.

This clonotype was seen more than once but under ten times. The gene calls are TRBV28 and TRBJ1-5, with D unclear. In germline, CDR1 is MDHEN, CDR2 SYDVKM. The V and J ends lost 9 bases and 2 bases respectively, with 8 bases between them. The CDR3 runs to 12 residues. The CDR3 nucleotides read TGTGCCAGTAAAGTAGGCAATCAGCCCCAGCATTTT. Its protein is CASKVGNQPQHF.

The rearrangement joins TRBV19 to TRBJ1-2; D uncertain. V was pared by 5 bases and J by 5 bases, with 9 bases between. This CDR3 is built from 12 residues. The V gene's germline CDR1 is LNHDA and CDR2 SQIVND (reference sequence). The CDR3 region has the DNA TGTGCCAGTAGTTGGCCAGTGTATGGCTACACCTTC. It yields the protein CASSWPVYGYTF.

The chain combines TRBV4-1 with TRBJ1-1; 7 bases line up with TRBD1. The ends lost 4 bases at V and 1 base at J; junction bases unmatched: 9. CDR3 length equals 16 residues. Germline V gene data show CDR1 as MGHRA and CDR2 as YSYEKL. CDR3 loop: CASSPHPGTENTEAFF. Written as DNA, the CDR3 is TGCGCCAGCAGCCCCCATCCCGGGACAGAGAACACTGAAGCTTTCTTT.

The rearrangement links TRBV7-8 to TRBJ2-7, with D tentatively TRBD1 or TRBD2 (5 bases each). Germline V gene lookup returns CDR1 SGHVS and CDR2 FQNEAQ. Trimming removed 1 base at V and 2 bases at J, with 12 bases between. The CDR3 spans 15 residues. CDR3 protein: CASSLGGWGTYEQYF. The CDR3 bases are TGTGCCAGCAGCTTAGGGGGGTGGGGGACCTACGAGCAGTACTTC.

This clonotype was picked up a small number of times. This chain links TRBV12-3 or TRBV12-4 with TRBJ2-6, with a possible D match to TRBD1 (5 bases). The CDR3 extends over 14 amino acids. V gave up 6 bases and J gave up 2 bases, with 8 bases separating them. The CDR3: CASSRRAGANVLTF. The DNA for the CDR3 is TGTGCCAGCAGCCGCAGGGCTGGGGCCAACGTCCTGACTTTC.

The rearrangement uses TRBV20-1 and TRBJ1-5; the D is unclear. Deletions cut 6 bases from V and 1 base from J, with 19 bases between. Germline CDR1 DFQATT, CDR2 SNEGSKA (reference sequence). CDR3 length: 16 residues. CDR3 in amino acids: CSAKQQPGRSNQPQHF. The CDR3, as DNA: TGCAGTGCCAAACAGCAACCGGGTCGCAGCAATCAGCCCCAGCATTTT.

V is TRBV7-2 and J is TRBJ2-7; no firm D call. The germline gives CDR1 SGHTA, CDR2 FQGNSA. The V gene lost 1 base and the J gene lost 2 bases, with 15 bases spanning the gap. The CDR3 sequence is 16 residues long. As DNA, the CDR3 is TGTGCCAGCAGCTTAGGCTTAGACCAACCCCCCTACGAGCAGTACTTC. Translating it yields CASSLGLDQPPYEQYF.

To note about this clonotype: The junction shows a germline mismatch at one end, possibly a read error. V and J are TRBV12-3 or TRBV12-4 and TRBJ2-2, with 11 nucleotides matching TRBD2. This CDR3 comprises 17 residues. The CDR3 sequence is CASKKGGLAVNTRELFF. For the CDR3, the DNA is TGTGCCAGCAAAAAAGGGGGACTAGCGGTTAACACCCGGGAGCTGTTTTTT.

The V gene is TRBV4-1, the J gene TRBJ2-3; the match to TRBD1 covers 10 bases. Germline CDR1 reads MGHRA; CDR2 reads YSYEKL. V shed 4 bases and J 4 bases; nucleotides not matched to a gene: 14. The CDR3 is 18 residues long. The CDR3 reads CASSPLLGQGEVADTQYF. In DNA, the CDR3 is TGCGCCAGCAGCCCCCTCCTCGGACAGGGGGAGGTAGCAGATACGCAGTATTTT.

The rearrangement uses TRBV7-2 and TRBJ2-3, with a weak D call TRBD1 (6 bases). CDR1 is SGHTA, CDR2 FQGNSA, per germline. Between the trimmed V and J ends, which lost 2 bases and 2 bases, there was a span of 8 bases. CDR3 length: 14 residues. The CDR3 protein is CASSLRTATDTQYF. The CDR3 region has the DNA TGTGCCAGCAGCTTAAGGACAGCCACAGATACGCAGTATTTT.

This clonotype was observed at least ten times. The rearrangement joins TRBV7-2 to TRBJ2-7; D is ambiguous. This CDR3 contains 14 residues. V lost 1 base, J lost 5 bases, and 12 bases lay in between. Germline V gene data show CDR1 as SGHTA and CDR2 as FQGNSA. As DNA, the CDR3 is TGTGCCAGCAGCTTAGATCCCGTGGTCCACGAGCAGTACGTC. Amino acids: CASSLDPVVHEQYV.

This chain joins TRBV6-2 or TRBV6-3 and TRBJ2-7, with no clear D. Per germline, CDR1 MNHEY and CDR2 SVGEGT. Trimming stripped 5 bases from V and 6 bases from J, with 11 bases between. CDR3 length equals 12 residues. This CDR3 reads CASSHNPREQYV. As DNA, the CDR3 is TGTGCCAGCAGTCACAATCCTCGCGAGCAGTACGTC.

This clonotype was seen more than once but under ten times. The gene calls are TRBV11-2 and TRBJ1-4, with D perhaps TRBD1 (5 bases). The CDR3 has 15 amino acids. The germline V gene has CDR1 SGHAT and CDR2 FQNNGV. Trimming took off 1 base at V and 0 bases at J, with 6 bases between the two ends. This CDR3 is CASSLGQTTNEKLFF. The CDR3 bases are TGTGCCAGCAGCTTAGGACAGACAACTAATGAAAAACTGTTTTTT.

This clonotype has more than one count but fewer than ten. The chain has TRBV12-3 or TRBV12-4 and TRBJ2-1, with a possible D match to TRBD2 (5 bases). The V end lost 8 bases, the J end lost 7 bases, and 15 bases lay between the germline ends. The CDR3 totals 13 residues. Here the CDR3 reads CASLQRTGNEQFF. The CDR3 nucleotides are TGTGCCAGCCTTCAAAGGACGGGGAATGAGCAGTTCTTC.

This clonotype was counted ten times or more. The chain recombines TRBV19 with TRBJ2-1; 7 bases agree with TRBD1. Germline loops: CDR1 LNHDA, CDR2 SQIVND (reference sequence). Losses at the gene ends were 4 bases for V and 1 base for J; bases not matched to a gene: 1. This CDR3 contains 14 residues. The CDR3 DNA sequence: TGTGCCAGTAGTAGGACAGGTTCCTACAATGAGCAGTTCTTC. It codes for CASSRTGSYNEQFF.

This clonotype has a handful of counts. The chain recombines TRBV7-2 with TRBJ2-2, with 9 bases matching TRBD2. The trim removed 3 bases at V and 0 bases at J, leaving 5 bases unmatched. The germline V gene has CDR1 SGHTA and CDR2 FQGNSA. The CDR3 has 17 residues. CDR3 in amino acids: CASSFVRLAANTGELFF. The CDR3 DNA follows: TGTGCCAGCAGCTTCGTCCGACTAGCGGCGAACACCGGGGAGCTGTTTTTT.

This clonotype was observed at least ten times. The chain has TRBV7-2 and TRBJ1-3; D gene uncertain. Trimming removed 5 bases at V and 7 bases at J, with 15 bases between. The CDR3 runs 14 residues. Per the germline V gene, CDR1 is SGHTA and CDR2 is FQGNSA. The CDR3, as DNA: TGTGCCAGCAGCCTCTGGGGAGGAGAGAACACCATATATTTT. Translating gives CASSLWGGENTIYF.

The DNA of the CDR3 is TGTGCCAGCACCGGTTCGGCGCAATACGAGCAGTACTTC. Protein: CASTGSAQYEQYF. This sequence joins TRBV6-2 or TRBV6-3 and TRBJ2-7; D gene ambiguous. V lost 7 bases and J lost 4, with 14 bases in between. The CDR3 extends over 13 amino acids. The germline V gene encodes CDR1 MNHEY and CDR2 SVGEGT.

In this sample, this clonotype turned up a few times. This rearrangement joins TRBV7-2 to TRBJ2-6, with TRBD2 matching 10 bases. Germline V gives CDR1 SGHTA, CDR2 FQGNSA. Trimming removed 5 bases from V and 0 bases from J; junction bases left unmatched: 4. The CDR3 runs to 17 residues. CDR3 bases: TGTGCCAGCAGCCGAACTAGCGGGACCTCTGGGGCCAACGTCCTGACTTTC. The encoded protein is CASSRTSGTSGANVLTF.

The chain couples TRBV6-5 to TRBJ2-5; weak D call: TRBD1 (7 bases). The CDR3 has 15 residues. Germline CDR1 MNHEY, CDR2 SVGAGI. V was pared by 7 bases and J by 5 bases, with 20 bases between. Here the CDR3 DNA reads TGTGCCAGCATCCCGGCGGGACAGTCGGGGGAGACCCAGTACTTC. This codes for CASIPAGQSGETQYF.

This clonotype was found a few times. This rearrangement joins TRBV20-1 to TRBJ2-3, with 7 nucleotides matching TRBD1. Losses at the gene ends were 5 bases for V and 0 bases for J; bases not matched to a gene: 8. The CDR3 sequence is 15 residues long. Germline V gives CDR1 DFQATT, CDR2 SNEGSKA (reference sequence). The CDR3 is CSALSGGISTDTQYF. In DNA, the CDR3 is TGCAGTGCTTTATCAGGGGGTATAAGCACAGATACGCAGTATTTT.

The V gene is TRBV28, the J gene TRBJ1-1; D ambiguous. V was trimmed by 2 bases and J by 2 bases, leaving 9 bases between them. CDR1 and CDR2 from the germline V gene are MDHEN and SYDVKM. The CDR3 contains 14 residues. CDR3 in amino acids: CASSLPAGNTEAFF. CDR3 coding DNA: TGTGCCAGCAGTTTACCCGCAGGTAACACTGAAGCTTTCTTT.

The chain links TRBV19 to TRBJ1-3; perhaps TRBD1 as D (5 bases). V was pared by 5 bases and J by 0 bases, with 8 bases between. The CDR3 length is 14 residues. CDR1 LNHDA and CDR2 SQIVND come from the germline V gene (reference sequence). Written as DNA, the CDR3 is TGTGCCAGTAGTTGGGGGACCTCTGGAAACACCATATATTTT. Amino acids: CASSWGTSGNTIYF.

The chain employs TRBV7-6 and TRBJ2-7; D call uncertain. The V gene's germline CDR1 is SGHVS and CDR2 FNYEAQ. V was clipped by 2 bases and J by 3 bases, with 11 bases between them. The CDR3 is 14 residues long. The chain's CDR3 is CASSLFPLIYEQYF. DNA for the CDR3: TGTGCCAGCAGCTTATTCCCCCTCATCTACGAGCAGTACTTC.

The chain recombines TRBV7-9 with TRBJ2-3, with D possibly matching TRBD2 (5 bases). Trimming removed 6 bases at V and 1 base at J, with 17 bases between. CDR1 SEHNR and CDR2 FQNEAQ come from the germline V gene (reference sequence). The CDR3 extends over 16 amino acids. Here the CDR3 DNA reads TGTGCCAGCAGTCCGCCGAGAGGGTCGGGCACAGATACGCAGTATTTT. Translating gives CASSPPRGSGTDTQYF.

In its sample, this clonotype was seen many times. The chain is built from TRBV7-2 and TRBJ2-6; D not resolved. The CDR3 has 13 residues. Trimming removed 4 bases at V and 4 bases at J, with 5 bases between. CDR1 and CDR2 from the germline V gene are SGHTA and FQGNSA. CDR3 coding DNA: TGTGCCAGCAGCTACTGGGGGGCCAACGTCCTGACTTTC. It codes for CASSYWGANVLTF.